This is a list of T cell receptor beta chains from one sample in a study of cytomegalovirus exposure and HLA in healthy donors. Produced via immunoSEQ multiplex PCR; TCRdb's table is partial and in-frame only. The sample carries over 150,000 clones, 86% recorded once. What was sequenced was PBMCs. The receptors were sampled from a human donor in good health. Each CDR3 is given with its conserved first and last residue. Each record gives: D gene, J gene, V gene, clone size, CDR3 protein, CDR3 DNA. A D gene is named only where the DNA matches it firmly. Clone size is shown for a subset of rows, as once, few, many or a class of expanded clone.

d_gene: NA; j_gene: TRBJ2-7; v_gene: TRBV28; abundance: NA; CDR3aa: CASSRGGYEQYF; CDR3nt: TGTGCCAGCAGCCGAGGGGGATACGAGCAGTACTTC
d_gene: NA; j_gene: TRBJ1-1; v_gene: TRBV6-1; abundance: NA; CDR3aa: CASKEGYTEAFF; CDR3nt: TGTGCCAGCAAGGAGGGATACACTGAAGCTTTCTTT
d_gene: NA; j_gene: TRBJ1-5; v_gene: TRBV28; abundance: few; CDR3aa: CASSFIPTRPQHF; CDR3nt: TGTGCCAGCAGTTTTATCCCCACTAGGCCCCAGCATTTT
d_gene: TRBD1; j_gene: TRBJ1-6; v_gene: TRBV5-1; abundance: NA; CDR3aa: CASSTGTANSPLHF; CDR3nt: TGCGCCAGCTCGACCGGGACAGCAAATTCACCCCTCCACTTT
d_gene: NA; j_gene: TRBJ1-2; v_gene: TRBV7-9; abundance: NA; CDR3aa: CASSLDVSGGRGGYTF; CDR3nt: TGTGCCAGCAGCTTAGATGTTTCGGGGGGAAGAGGAGGCTACACCTTC
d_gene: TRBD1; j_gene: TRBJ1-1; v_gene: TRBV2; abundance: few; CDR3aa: CASSVRQGDSAFF; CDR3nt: TGTGCCAGCAGTGTCCGACAGGGTGATTCGGCTTTCTTT
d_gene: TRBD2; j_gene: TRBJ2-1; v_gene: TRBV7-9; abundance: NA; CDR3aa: CASSSPASGLGNEQFF; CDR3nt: TGTGCCAGCAGCTCCCCGGCTAGCGGGCTGGGGAATGAGCAGTTCTTC
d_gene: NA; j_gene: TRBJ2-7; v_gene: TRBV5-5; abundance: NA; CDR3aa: CASSQTGFEQYF; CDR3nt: TGTGCCAGCAGCCAAACAGGTTTCGAGCAGTACTTC
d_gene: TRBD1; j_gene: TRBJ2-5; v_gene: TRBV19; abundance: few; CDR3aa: CASSIGTGQETQYF; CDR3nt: TGTGCCAGTAGTATAGGGACAGGACAAGAGACCCAGTACTTC
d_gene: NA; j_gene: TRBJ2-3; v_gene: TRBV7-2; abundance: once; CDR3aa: CASSFPPGGLDTQYF; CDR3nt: TGTGCCAGCAGCTTTCCCCCCGGGGGATTGGATACGCAGTATTTT
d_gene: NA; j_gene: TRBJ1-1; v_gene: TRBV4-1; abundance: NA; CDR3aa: CASSQNVFGRTEAFF; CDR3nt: TGCGCCAGCAGCCAGAACGTATTCGGTCGCACTGAAGCTTTCTTT